Shown below are 21 T cell receptor beta chains from a single sample sequenced in a study of blood T cell repertoires in COVID-19. TCRdb's copy holds only in-frame clones and misses some; the assay was immunoSEQ multiplex PCR. The sample holds about 150,000 clones, 70% to 85% seen once. The source material was PBMCs or T cells enriched from blood (not recorded which). These receptors all stem from a middle-aged man who had recovered from COVID-19.

The chain has TRBV7-2 and TRBJ1-5; D possibly corresponds to TRBD1 (6 bases). This CDR3 is 13 amino acids long. The germline V gene encodes CDR1 SGHTA and CDR2 FQGNSA. Trimming pared 3 bases from V and 4 bases from J, leaving 7 bases between. DNA for the CDR3: TGTGCCAGCAGCTTCGACAGGAATCAGCCCCAGCATTTT. Protein: CASSFDRNQPQHF.

The J gene is TRBJ2-1, the V gene TRBV27; TRBD1 matches at 9 bases. The CDR3 has 16 amino acids. Germline trimming cut 6 bases from V and 3 bases from J; bases unmatched to any gene: 9. Germline CDR1 MNHEY, CDR2 SMNVEV (reference sequence). Here the CDR3 DNA reads TGTGCCAGCAGGGAGAGGGACAGGGTGAGCTACAATGAGCAGTTCTTC. It yields the protein CASRERDRVSYNEQFF.

This sequence joins TRBV9 and TRBJ1-6; a possible D gene is TRBD1 (6 bases). Trimming removed 2 bases at V and 8 bases at J, with 14 bases between. This CDR3 spans 15 amino acids. Germline CDR1 reads SGDLS; CDR2 reads YYNGEE. The CDR3, as DNA: TGTGCCAGCAGCGTTAGAGGGACATCCGATTCACCCCTCCACTTT. Translation: CASSVRGTSDSPLHF.

This sequence joins TRBV15 and TRBJ1-2; 12 bases line up with TRBD1. The V segment lost 1 base and the J segment 3 bases; nucleotides outside the gene matches: 3. The CDR3 extends over 16 amino acids. The V gene's germline CDR1 is LNHNV and CDR2 YYDKDF (reference sequence). The CDR3 region is CATSRGGQGADYGYTF. CDR3 DNA: TGTGCCACCAGCAGAGGGGGACAGGGGGCGGACTATGGCTACACCTTC.

The rearrangement uses TRBV10-3 and TRBJ2-3; 7 bases map to TRBD1. Germline CDR1 reads ENHRY; CDR2 reads SYGVKD. Trimming cost V 6 bases and J 4 bases; bases outside gene matches: 7. CDR3 size: 14 residues. The DNA for the CDR3 is TGTGCCATCAGACGACAGGGTGTGGCAGATACGCAGTATTTT. Its translation is CAIRRQGVADTQYF.

The CDR3 coding sequence is TGTGCCAGCAGTGAACAGGGGCTTGGTAATGAAAAACTGTTTTTT. Translation: CASSEQGLGNEKLFF. The V call is TRBV27, the J call TRBJ1-4; 7 bases are a match to TRBD1. Trimming removed 5 bases from V and 4 bases from J; junction bases left unmatched: 7. Germline CDR1 MNHEY, CDR2 SMNVEV (reference sequence). The CDR3 extends over 15 amino acids.

This clone was seen once. The CDR3 region is CASSFRGLGNTIYF. The CDR3 coding sequence is TGTGCCAGCAGTTTCAGGGGGCTGGGGAACACCATATATTTT. The V and J genes are TRBV28 and TRBJ1-3, with 8 nucleotides matching TRBD1. V dropped 3 bases and J dropped 7; count of bases not matched to a gene: 5. Germline values: CDR1 MDHEN, CDR2 SYDVKM. The CDR3 runs to 14 residues.

In its sample, this clone was seen once. This chain links TRBV6-5 with TRBJ2-7, with TRBD1 identical over 7 bases. Looked up from germline, CDR1 is MNHEY and CDR2 is SVGAGI. V dropped 2 bases and J dropped 2; count of bases not matched to a gene: 6. The CDR3 extends over 15 amino acids. The chain's CDR3 is CASSYTRTGAYEQYF. Here the CDR3 DNA reads TGTGCCAGCAGTTACACCCGAACAGGGGCCTACGAGCAGTACTTC.

This clone was observed a few times. V is TRBV6-2 or TRBV6-3 and J is TRBJ2-1; weak D call: TRBD2 (5 bases). The CDR3 has 17 residues. The V end was cut by 4 bases, the J end by 2 bases, with 18 bases between. CDR1 and CDR2 (germline): MNHEY, SVGEGT. The chain's CDR3 is CASSSPLTGSPYNEQFF. For the CDR3, the DNA is TGTGCCAGCAGTTCCCCTCTGACGGGGTCCCCCTACAATGAGCAGTTCTTC.

Here the CDR3 DNA reads TGTGCCAGCAGCTGGGACTTGGCCAAAAACATTCAGTACTTC. Protein: CASSWDLAKNIQYF. V gene TRBV5-6 combines with J gene TRBJ2-4; perhaps TRBD2 as D (6 bases). This CDR3 spans 14 amino acids. V gave up 3 bases and J gave up 1 base, with 8 bases separating them. From germline, CDR1 is SGHDT and CDR2 YYEEEE.

This chain links TRBV11-2 with TRBJ1-1; 7 bases are a match to TRBD1. J lost 8 bases, V lost 4 bases, and 10 bases had no gene match. The CDR3 runs to 14 residues. The germline V gene encodes CDR1 SGHAT and CDR2 FQNNGV. The CDR3 DNA reads as TGTGCCAGCAGCTCTGGTGGACAGGCGAGGGAAGCTTTCTTT. Translation: CASSSGGQAREAFF.

The chain carries TRBV3-1 (or the pseudogene TRBV3-2) and TRBJ1-5; 7 bases fit TRBD1. Germline values: CDR1 LGHDT, CDR2 YNNKEL (reference sequence). V was pared by 4 bases and J by 6 bases, with 3 bases of the junction left unmatched. This CDR3 has 13 amino acids. CDR3: CASSPGQVQPQHF. The CDR3 DNA reads TGTGCCAGCAGCCCAGGACAGGTTCAGCCCCAGCATTTT.

This clone was seen only once. J is TRBJ2-4 and V is TRBV7-2; TRBD1 agrees at 8 bases. Per the germline V gene, CDR1 is SGHTA and CDR2 is FQGNSA. After removal of 1 base from V and 10 bases from J, the junction contained 6 bases not matched to a gene. This CDR3 comprises 14 residues. The chain's CDR3 is CASSLGDRRAIQYF. The CDR3 DNA sequence: TGTGCCAGCAGCTTAGGGGACAGGCGAGCGATTCAGTACTTC.

The chain couples TRBV15 to TRBJ1-3; the match to TRBD1 covers 7 bases. This CDR3 is 15 amino acids long. J gave up 7 bases and V 5 bases, and 11 bases lay outside the gene matches. The germline V gene encodes CDR1 LNHNV and CDR2 YYDKDF (reference sequence). CDR3 sequence reads: CATSGIYRGGNTIYF. The CDR3 nucleotides read TGTGCCACCAGCGGGATTTACAGGGGCGGTAACACCATATATTTT.

This chain uses TRBV5-5 with TRBJ2-5; D unclear. This CDR3 has 11 residues. Germline loops: CDR1 SGHKS, CDR2 YYEKEE (reference sequence). Trimming took 7 bases from V and 5 from J, leaving 9 bases between them. The CDR3 spells CASLAGETQYF. CDR3 nucleotide sequence: TGTGCCAGCCTGGCCGGGGAGACCCAGTACTTC.

The chain links TRBV7-6 to TRBJ2-2, with a possible D match to TRBD1 (6 bases). This CDR3 has 15 residues. CDR1 is SGHVS, CDR2 FNYEAQ, per germline. V lost 1 base and J 5 bases, leaving 11 bases between the germline ends. The CDR3: CASSLVPQGTGELFF. As DNA, the CDR3 is TGTGCCAGCAGCTTAGTGCCACAGGGAACCGGGGAGCTGTTTTTT.

The chain uses TRBV10-3 and TRBJ1-5; 9 nucleotides agree with TRBD1. CDR1 and CDR2 from the germline V gene are ENHRY and SYGVKD. The CDR3 is made up of 13 amino acids. The ends lost 10 bases at V and 7 bases at J; junction bases unmatched: 8. The CDR3 here is CATTDRGNQPQHF. In nucleotides, the CDR3 is TGTGCCACCACAGACAGGGGGAACCAGCCCCAGCATTTT.

A single count supports this clone. The V call is TRBV27, the J call TRBJ2-7, with 8 bases fitting TRBD2. Germline assignment: CDR1 MNHEY and CDR2 SMNVEV (reference sequence). V was pared by 2 bases and J by 0 bases, with 0 bases of the junction left unmatched. CDR3 size: 14 residues. As DNA, the CDR3 is TGTGCCAGCAGTTTAGGGACTAGCTCCTACGAGCAGTACTTC. As protein: CASSLGTSSYEQYF.

A few counts support this clone. This chain uses TRBV19 with TRBJ1-2, with D perhaps matching TRBD1 (5 bases). Between the trimmed V and J ends, which lost 7 bases and 6 bases, there was a span of 18 bases. The CDR3 consists of 14 residues. Germline-derived CDR1 and CDR2 are LNHDA and SQIVND (reference sequence). Here the CDR3 reads CASTETVNSDGYTF. CDR3 sequence (DNA): TGTGCCAGTACCGAGACAGTCAACTCAGATGGCTACACCTTC.

The chain joins TRBV12-3 or TRBV12-4 to TRBJ1-5; possible D gene TRBD1, 5 bases. V lost 6 bases to trimming and J lost 7 bases, with 13 bases between them. The CDR3 is 13 residues long. The CDR3 loop reads CASSWGGVQPQHF. The CDR3 DNA follows: TGTGCCAGCAGCTGGGGGGGAGTGCAGCCCCAGCATTTT.

The CDR3 DNA is TGTGCCAGCAGGATGGACATGTTGAACTCACCCCTCCACTTT. Protein sequence: CASRMDMLNSPLHF. The V and J genes are TRBV5-5 and TRBJ1-6; weak D call: TRBD1 (5 bases). Germline CDR1 reads SGHKS; CDR2 reads YYEKEE (reference sequence). V gave up 5 bases and J gave up 10 bases, with 16 bases separating them. The CDR3 contains 14 residues.